This is a list of T cell receptor beta chains from one sample in a study of response to subunit inactivated influenza vaccine. TCRdb analysed the RT-PCR reads with MiXCR anew, one entry per CDR3 protein. This sample carries fewer than 700,000 distinct CDR3 sequences, 10% to 15% of them seen once, and the ten largest clones take roughly 14%. Sequences were derived from PBMCs from blood, sampled around seven weeks after vaccination. The receptor set was obtained from a man over 45 who received an inactivated influenza vaccine. CDR3s include the opening cysteine and the closing phenylalanine or tryptophan. Each record gives: J gene, V gene, CDR3 protein.

TRBJ2-7 TRBV12-3/TRBV12-4 CASSAGLAGSYEQYF
TRBJ2-5 TRBV4-3 CASSQILQGASGETQYF
TRBJ1-2 TRBV29-1 CSAVPLQGAHPPTF
TRBJ2-5 TRBV27 CASSPRTGLQETQYF
TRBJ2-7 TRBV12-3/TRBV12-4 CASSLARSTNEQYF
TRBJ2-7 TRBV10-3 CAISESKGISYEQYF
TRBJ2-1 TRBV6-1 CASLASGRGYNEQFF
TRBJ2-3 TRBV20-1 CSARGKFSTDTQYF
TRBJ1-1 TRBV20-1 CRSIEGTTEAFF
TRBJ1-3 TRBV15 CATSKGSSGNTIYF
TRBJ2-1 TRBV12-3/TRBV12-4 CASSNRDRGFDEQFF
TRBJ1-3 TRBV20-1 CSASWSGSSGNTIYF
TRBJ2-7 TRBV28 CASKLRDYSYEQYF
TRBJ2-1 TRBV5-1 CASSLRLEGYNEQFF
TRBJ2-3 TRBV27 CASRVEDTQYF
TRBJ1-6 TRBV6-1 CASSEVGAREPLHF
TRBJ2-1 TRBV7-2 CASSSNSKNYNEQFF
TRBJ1-2 TRBV12-3/TRBV12-4 CASSYRQFLYGYTF
TRBJ2-5 TRBV12-3/TRBV12-4 CASSFSQRGETQYF
TRBJ2-6 TRBV20-1 CSARGVDLAGASGANVLTF
TRBJ2-7 TRBV10-3 CAIRVGRTYEQYF
TRBJ2-7 TRBV3-1 CASSLGTSISYEQYF
TRBJ2-6 TRBV20-1 CSAREGSSGANVLTF
TRBJ2-3 TRBV29-1 CSLQRASITDTQYF
TRBJ2-7 TRBV7-2 CASSFGDTPFEQYF
TRBJ2-7 TRBV7-2 CASSADSRTYEQYF
TRBJ2-3 TRBV11-2 CASSLSSLAGTSTDTQYF
TRBJ2-2 TRBV18 CASSPGQGAVAGELFF
TRBJ2-7 TRBV27 CASSFDAGAYGREQYF
TRBJ2-7 TRBV28 CASVPIDLDEQYF
TRBJ2-7 TRBV12-3/TRBV12-4 CASSLEGSQGEQYF
TRBJ2-3 TRBV20-1 CSARGLARLGTDTQYF
TRBJ1-2 TRBV7-9 CASSFGTDLNYGYTF
TRBJ2-1 TRBV7-7 CASSLGQRGLNEQFF
TRBJ2-1 TRBV20-1 CSATGTSGSFSNEQFF
TRBJ2-1 TRBV7-9 CASSLATGTSGRNEQFF
TRBJ2-7 TRBV7-6 CASSPRTSGRPYEQYF
TRBJ2-1 TRBV5-1 CASSGGGTYNEQFF
TRBJ2-2 TRBV12-1 CASSSGPTCFRTGELFF
TRBJ2-1 TRBV20-1 CSAKEILSSYNEQFF
TRBJ2-1 TRBV7-9 CASSLAEVVSEQFF
TRBJ2-2 TRBV7-9 CASSLRSDRNTGELFF
TRBJ2-7 TRBV6-1 CASSEENRGSYEQYF
TRBJ2-1 TRBV4-3 CASSQDLYQMEFF